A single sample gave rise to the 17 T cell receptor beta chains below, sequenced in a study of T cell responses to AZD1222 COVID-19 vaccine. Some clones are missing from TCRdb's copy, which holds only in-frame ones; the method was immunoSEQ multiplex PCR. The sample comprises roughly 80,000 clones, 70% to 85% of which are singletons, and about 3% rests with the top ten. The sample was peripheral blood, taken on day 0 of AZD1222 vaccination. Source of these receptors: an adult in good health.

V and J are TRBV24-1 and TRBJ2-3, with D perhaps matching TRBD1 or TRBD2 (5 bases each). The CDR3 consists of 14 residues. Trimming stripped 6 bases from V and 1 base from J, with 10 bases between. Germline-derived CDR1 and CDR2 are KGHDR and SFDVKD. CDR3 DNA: TGTGCCACCAGTCGGGACGGTGGCACAGATACGCAGTATTTT. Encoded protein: CATSRDGGTDTQYF.

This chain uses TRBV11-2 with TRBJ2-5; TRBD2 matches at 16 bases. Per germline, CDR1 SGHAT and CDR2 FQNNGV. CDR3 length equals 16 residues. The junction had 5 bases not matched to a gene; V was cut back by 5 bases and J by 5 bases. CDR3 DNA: TGTGCCAGCAGCCTGGGACTAGCGGGAGGGGAGGAGACCCAGTACTTC. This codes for CASSLGLAGGEETQYF. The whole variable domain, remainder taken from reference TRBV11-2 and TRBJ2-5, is EAGVAQSPRYKIIEKRQSVAFWCNPISGHATLYWYQQILGQGPKLLIQFQNNGVVDDSQLPKDRFSAERLKGVDSTLKIQPAKLEDSAVYLCASSLGLAGGEETQYFGPGTRLLVL.

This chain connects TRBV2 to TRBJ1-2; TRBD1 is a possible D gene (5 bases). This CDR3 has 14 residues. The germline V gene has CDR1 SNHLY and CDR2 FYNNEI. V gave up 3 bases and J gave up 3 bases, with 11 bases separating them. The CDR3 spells CASSEEGLDYGYTF. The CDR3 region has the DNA TGTGCCAGCAGTGAGGAGGGGCTGGACTATGGCTACACCTTC.

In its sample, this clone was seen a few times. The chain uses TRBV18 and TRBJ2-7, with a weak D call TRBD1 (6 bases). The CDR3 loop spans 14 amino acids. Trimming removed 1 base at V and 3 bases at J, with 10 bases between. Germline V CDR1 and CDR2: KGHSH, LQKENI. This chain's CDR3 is CASSPQGEGYEQYF. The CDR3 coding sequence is TGTGCCAGCTCACCACAGGGGGAAGGCTACGAGCAGTACTTC. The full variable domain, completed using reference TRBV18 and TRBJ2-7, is NAGVMQNPRHLVRRRGQEARLRCSPMKGHSHVYWYRQLPEEGLKFMVYLQKENIIDESGMPKERFSAEFPKEGPSILRIQQVVRGDSAAYFCASSPQGEGYEQYFGPGTRLTVT.

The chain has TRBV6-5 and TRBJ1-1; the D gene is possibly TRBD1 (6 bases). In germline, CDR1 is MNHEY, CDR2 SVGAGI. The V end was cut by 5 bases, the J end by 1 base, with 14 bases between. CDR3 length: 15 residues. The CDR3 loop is CASSPAGQKNTEAFF. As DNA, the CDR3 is TGTGCCAGCAGTCCCGCCGGACAGAAGAACACTGAAGCTTTCTTT.

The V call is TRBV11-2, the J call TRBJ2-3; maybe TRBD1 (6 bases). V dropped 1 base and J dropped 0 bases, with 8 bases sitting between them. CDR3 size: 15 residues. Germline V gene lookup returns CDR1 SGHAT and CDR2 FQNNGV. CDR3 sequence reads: CASSLGDTSTDTQYF. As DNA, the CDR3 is TGTGCCAGCAGCTTAGGGGACACTAGCACAGATACGCAGTATTTT.

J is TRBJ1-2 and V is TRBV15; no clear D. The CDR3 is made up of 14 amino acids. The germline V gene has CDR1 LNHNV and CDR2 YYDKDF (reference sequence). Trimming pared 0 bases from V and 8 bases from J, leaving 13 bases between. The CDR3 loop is CATSRDAGGRGYTF. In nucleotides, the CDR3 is TGTGCCACCAGCAGAGATGCGGGAGGGCGCGGCTACACCTTC.

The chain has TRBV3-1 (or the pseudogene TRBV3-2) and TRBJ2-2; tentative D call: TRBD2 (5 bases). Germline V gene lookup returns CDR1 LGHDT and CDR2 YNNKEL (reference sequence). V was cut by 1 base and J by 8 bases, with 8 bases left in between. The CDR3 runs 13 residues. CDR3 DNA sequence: TGTGCCAGCAGCCAAGCCGGGAAGGGGGAGCTGTTTTTT. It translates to CASSQAGKGELFF.

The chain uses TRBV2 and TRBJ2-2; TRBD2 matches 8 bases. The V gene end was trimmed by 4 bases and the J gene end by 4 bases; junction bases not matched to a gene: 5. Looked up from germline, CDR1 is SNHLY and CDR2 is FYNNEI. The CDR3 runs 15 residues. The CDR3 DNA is TGTGCCAGCAGTGTACGGCGGGGGGCCACCGGGGAGCTGTTTTTT. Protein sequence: CASSVRRGATGELFF. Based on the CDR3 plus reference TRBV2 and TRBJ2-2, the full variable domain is EPEVTQTPSHQVTQMGQEVILRCVPISNHLYFYWYRQILGQKVEFLVSFYNNEISEKSEIFDDQFSVERPDGSNFTLKIRSTKLEDSAMYFCASSVRRGATGELFFGEGSRLTVL.

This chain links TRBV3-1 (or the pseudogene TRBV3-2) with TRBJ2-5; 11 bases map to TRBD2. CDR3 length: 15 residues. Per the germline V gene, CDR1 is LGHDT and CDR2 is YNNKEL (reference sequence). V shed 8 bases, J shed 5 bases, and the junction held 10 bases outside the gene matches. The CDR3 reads CASHVLAGGGETQYF. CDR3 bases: TGTGCCAGCCACGTTCTAGCGGGAGGCGGGGAGACCCAGTACTTC.

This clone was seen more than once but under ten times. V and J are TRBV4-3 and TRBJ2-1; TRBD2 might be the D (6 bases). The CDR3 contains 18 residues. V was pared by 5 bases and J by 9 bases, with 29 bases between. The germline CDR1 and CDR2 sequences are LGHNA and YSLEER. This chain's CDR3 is CASSKKVGTLTEIGEQFF. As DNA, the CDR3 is TGCGCCAGCAGCAAAAAGGTGGGGACTCTAACCGAGATAGGTGAGCAGTTCTTC.

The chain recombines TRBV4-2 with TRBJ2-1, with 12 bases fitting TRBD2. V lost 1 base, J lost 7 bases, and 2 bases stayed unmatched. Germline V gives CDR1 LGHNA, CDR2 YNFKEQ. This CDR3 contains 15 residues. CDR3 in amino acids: CASSQVTSGRNEQFF. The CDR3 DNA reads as TGTGCCAGCAGCCAAGTAACTAGCGGGAGGAATGAGCAGTTCTTC.

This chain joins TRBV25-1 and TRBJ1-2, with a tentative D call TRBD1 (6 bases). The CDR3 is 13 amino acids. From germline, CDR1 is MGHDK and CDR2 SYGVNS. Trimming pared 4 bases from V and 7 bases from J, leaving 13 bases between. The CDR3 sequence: CASSAGGRVGYTF. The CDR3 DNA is TGTGCCAGCAGTGCTGGGGGCAGGGTTGGCTACACCTTC.

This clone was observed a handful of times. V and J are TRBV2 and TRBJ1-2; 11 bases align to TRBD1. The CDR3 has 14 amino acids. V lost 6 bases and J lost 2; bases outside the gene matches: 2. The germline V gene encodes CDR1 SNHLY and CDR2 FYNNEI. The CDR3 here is CASRGTGGNYGYTF. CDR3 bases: TGTGCCAGCAGAGGGACAGGGGGGAACTATGGCTACACCTTC.

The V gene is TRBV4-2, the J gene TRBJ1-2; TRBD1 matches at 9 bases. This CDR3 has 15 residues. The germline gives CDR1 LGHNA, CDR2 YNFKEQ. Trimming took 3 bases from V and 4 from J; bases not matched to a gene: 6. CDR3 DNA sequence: TGTGCCAGCAGCCATCGGACAGGGGAGACCTATGGCTACACCTTC. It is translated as CASSHRTGETYGYTF.

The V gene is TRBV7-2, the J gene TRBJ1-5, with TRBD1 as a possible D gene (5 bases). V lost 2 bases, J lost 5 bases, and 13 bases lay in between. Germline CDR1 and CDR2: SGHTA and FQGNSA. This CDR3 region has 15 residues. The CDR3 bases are TGTGCCAGCAGCTTAATGGCGGGGGGTGATCAGCCCCAGCATTTT. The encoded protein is CASSLMAGGDQPQHF. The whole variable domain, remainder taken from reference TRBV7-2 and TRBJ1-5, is GAGVSQSPSNKVTEKGKDVELRCDPISGHTALYWYRQSLGQGLEFLIYFQGNSAPDKSGLPSDRFSAERTGGSVSTLTIQRTQQEDSAVYLCASSLMAGGDQPQHFGDGTRLSIL.

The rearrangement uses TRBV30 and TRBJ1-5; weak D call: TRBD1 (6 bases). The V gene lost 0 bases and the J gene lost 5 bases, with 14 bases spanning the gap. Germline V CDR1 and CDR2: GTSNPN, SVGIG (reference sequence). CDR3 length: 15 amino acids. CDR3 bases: TGTGCCTGGAGTGTCCGAGGGGGTGGGCATCAGCCCCAGCATTTT. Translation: CAWSVRGGGHQPQHF. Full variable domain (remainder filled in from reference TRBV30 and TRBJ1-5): SQTIHQWPATLVQPVGSPLSLECTVEGTSNPNLYWYRQAAGRGLQLLFYSVGIGQISSEVPQNLSASRPQDRQFILSSKKLLLSDSGFYLCAWSVRGGGHQPQHFGDGTRLSIL.